These T cell receptor beta chains were read from a single sample in a study of blood T cell repertoires in COVID-19. The repertoire was sequenced with immunoSEQ multiplex PCR; TCRdb's copy has only in-frame clones and lacks some. There are some 400,000 clones in the sample; 70% to 90% occur only once, and about 2.3% lies in the top ten. The sequencing input was peripheral blood. Receptors were obtained from an older woman with COVID-19, enrolled during active disease. CDR3s include the opening cysteine and the closing phenylalanine or tryptophan. A D gene is named only where the DNA matches it firmly. Some rows have no size entry. The others give once, few or many, or a class for an expanded clone.

clone_size j_call v_call d_call cdr3_aa
- TRBJ2-3 TRBV20-1 - CRGADTQYF
- TRBJ2-1 TRBV4-2 TRBD2 CASSPLGLAGGGGEQFF
few TRBJ1-6 TRBV3-1/TRBV3-2 TRBD1 CASSQGSGQGISPLHF
- TRBJ2-3 TRBV20-1 - CSARIAYTQYF
- TRBJ1-3 TRBV3-1/TRBV3-2 - CASSLWGGYSGNTIYF
- TRBJ2-2 TRBV5-4 TRBD2 CASSSRPRGDTGELFF
- TRBJ1-1 TRBV10-3 TRBD1 CAISKGQGGTEAFF
- TRBJ2-3 TRBV27 TRBD2 CASSKTGTSGGAGTQYF
- TRBJ1-2 TRBV27 TRBD1 CASRMTGATWGYTF
- TRBJ2-3 TRBV7-9 - CASSPISGASTDTQYF
- TRBJ2-5 TRBV6-2/TRBV6-3 TRBD2 CASSYAAGLAGDQETQYF
- TRBJ1-1 TRBV21-1 - CASSRWETEAFF
- TRBJ1-6 TRBV11-3 TRBD1 CASRIDRDNSPLHF
- TRBJ1-2 TRBV5-1 - CASSLVTVGPLYGYTF
- TRBJ2-3 TRBV7-2 TRBD2 CASSLARGAFDTQYF
- TRBJ2-1 TRBV7-8 - CASSPWTGKNNEQFF
- TRBJ2-7 TRBV19 - CASSISGQSSYEQYF
- TRBJ2-7 TRBV28 TRBD2 CAGSGGPTYEQYF
- TRBJ1-6 TRBV3-1/TRBV3-2 TRBD1 CASSPLTGGNNSPLHF
- TRBJ2-3 TRBV3-1/TRBV3-2 TRBD2 CASRLAGANTQYF
- TRBJ2-7 TRBV6-5 - CASKGLASYEQYF
- TRBJ2-5 TRBV10-1 - CASSRSDSWETQYF
- TRBJ1-1 TRBV11-1 - CASRDLIRNTEAFF
- TRBJ2-1 TRBV19 - CASEGRGAASYNEQFF
- TRBJ2-2 TRBV5-1 - CASSSFRSGGELFF
- TRBJ2-1 TRBV5-6 - CASSYGQGVGFF
once TRBJ2-5 TRBV5-6 TRBD1 CASSFPPGQRRETQYF
- TRBJ1-1 TRBV2 - CASSRVGTEAFF
few TRBJ1-1 TRBV27 TRBD1 CASSFRDRGEAFF
- TRBJ1-2 TRBV6-2/TRBV6-3 - CASSYGDLRLYGYTF
- TRBJ2-1 TRBV3-1/TRBV3-2 TRBD2 CASSQVVAGGPDEQFF
once TRBJ2-5 TRBV19 TRBD2 CASSTGGIETQYF
- TRBJ2-5 TRBV3-1/TRBV3-2 - CASSQDDRRYQETQYF